Following are 3 T cell receptor beta chains from one sample sequenced in a study of CD8+ T cells in alopecia areata. Once RNA had been extracted, it was reverse transcribed into cDNA to act as the sequencing template. Sequencing used immunoSEQ multiplex PCR; TCRdb keeps in-frame clones, though not all of them. The table records about 220,000 clones, about three fifths of them present only once. Indicated treatment: oral pan-JAK inhibitor, 5-10 mg twice daily. This specimen consisted of CD4+ T cells sorted from blood, obtained at week 4, from a patient treated with tofacitinib. All receptors derive from a human donor with alopecia areata.

The chain joins TRBV7-2 to TRBJ2-3; D is unclear. V was clipped by 3 bases and J by 10 bases, with 11 bases between them. In germline, CDR1 is SGHTA, CDR2 FQGNSA. This CDR3 is 12 amino acids long. Here the CDR3 reads CASSFTNPPQYF. The CDR3 region has the DNA TGTGCCAGCAGCTTCACTAACCCCCCGCAGTATTTT. Full variable domain (outside the CDR3, taken from reference TRBV7-2 and TRBJ2-3): GAGVSQSPSNKVTEKGKDVELRCDPISGHTALYWYRQSLGQGLEFLIYFQGNSAPDKSGLPSDRFSAERTGGSVSTLTIQRTQQEDSAVYLCASSFTNPPQYFGPGTRLTVL.

There are a few counts of this clone. The chain combines TRBV29-1 with TRBJ2-3, with unresolved D. The germline CDR1 and CDR2 sequences are SQVTM and ANQGSEA. Trimming shortened V by 3 bases and J by 0 bases, and 7 bases separated the two germline ends. The CDR3 loop spans 13 amino acids. The CDR3 loop is CSVDQGSTDTQYF. CDR3 nucleotide sequence: TGCAGCGTTGACCAAGGGAGCACAGATACGCAGTATTTT.

J is TRBJ1-1 and V is TRBV5-1, with 7 bases matching TRBD1. Germline CDR1 is SGHRS and CDR2 is YFSETQ. CDR3 size: 15 residues. V lost 0 bases and J lost 1; bases outside the gene matches: 3. This chain's CDR3 is CASSLGRGQNTEAFF. As DNA, the CDR3 is TGCGCCAGCAGCTTGGGGAGGGGGCAGAACACTGAAGCTTTCTTT.